The source of this T cell receptor (beta chain) is a study of identical twins. Only a few counts were recorded for this clonotype. Trimming stripped 6 bases from V and 4 bases from J, with 10 bases between. Germline loops: CDR1 MNHNS, CDR2 SASEGT. The CDR3 totals 13 residues. TCRdb reprocessed the 5' RACE reads via MiXCR and lists one record per CDR3 protein. The sample has hundreds of thousands of distinct CDR3 sequences; roughly 9.4% are singletons. The sample comprised memory (CD45RO+) T cells sorted from blood. This chain joins TRBV6-1 and TRBJ1-3; D gene uncertain. The origin of this receptor is a woman younger than 35 in good health. As DNA, the CDR3 is TGTGCCAGCAGGGACCCGATCGGAAACACCATATATTTT. Translated: CASRDPIGNTIYF.